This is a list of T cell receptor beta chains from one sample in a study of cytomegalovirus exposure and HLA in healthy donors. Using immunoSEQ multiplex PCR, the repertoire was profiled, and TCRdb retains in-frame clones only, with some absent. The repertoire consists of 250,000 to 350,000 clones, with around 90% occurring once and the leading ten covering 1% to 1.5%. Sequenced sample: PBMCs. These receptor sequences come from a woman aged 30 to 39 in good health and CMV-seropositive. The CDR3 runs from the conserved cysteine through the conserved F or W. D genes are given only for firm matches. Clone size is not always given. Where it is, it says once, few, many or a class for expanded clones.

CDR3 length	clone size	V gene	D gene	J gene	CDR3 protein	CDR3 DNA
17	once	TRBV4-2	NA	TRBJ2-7	CASSLLLDGAGMDEQYF	TGTGCCAGCAGCCTTCTCCTTGACGGTGCGGGAATGGACGAGCAGTACTTC
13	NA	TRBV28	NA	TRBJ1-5	CASNRQPNEPQHF	TGTGCCAGCAATCGGCAGCCCAATGAGCCCCAGCATTTT
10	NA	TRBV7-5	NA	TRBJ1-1	CARSFTEAFF	TGTGCCAGATCCTTTACTGAAGCTTTCTTT
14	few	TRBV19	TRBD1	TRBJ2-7	CASSIGTGGYEQYF	TGTGCCAGTAGTATCGGGACAGGGGGCTACGAGCAGTACTTC
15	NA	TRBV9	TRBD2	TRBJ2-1	CASSPPAGGRNEQFF	TGTGCCAGCAGCCCCCCTGCGGGGGGTCGGAATGAGCAGTTCTTC
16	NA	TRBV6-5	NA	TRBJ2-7	CASSYPLDGSSYEQYF	TGTGCCAGCAGTTACCCTTTAGACGGGTCATCCTACGAGCAGTACTTC
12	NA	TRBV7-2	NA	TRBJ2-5	CASSRVQETQYF	TGTGCCAGCAGCCGAGTGCAGGAGACCCAGTACTTC
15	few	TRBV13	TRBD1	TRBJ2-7	CASSLEGQSSYEQYF	TGTGCCAGCAGCTTAGAGGGACAGAGCTCCTACGAGCAGTACTTC
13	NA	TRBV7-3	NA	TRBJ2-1	CASSESSYNEQFF	TGTGCCAGCAGCGAAAGCTCCTACAATGAGCAGTTCTTC
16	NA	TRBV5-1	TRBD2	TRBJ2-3	CASTFGLAASTDTQYF	TGCGCCAGCACCTTTGGACTAGCAGCTTCCACAGATACGCAGTATTTT
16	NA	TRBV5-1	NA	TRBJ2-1	CASSLGLYGSYNEQFF	TGCGCCAGCAGCTTGGGGTTATACGGTTCCTACAATGAGCAGTTCTTC
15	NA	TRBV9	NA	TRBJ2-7	CASSPQRQSSYEQYF	TGTGCCAGCAGCCCCCAGCGGCAGTCCTCCTACGAGCAGTACTTC
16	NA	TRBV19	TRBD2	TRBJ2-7	CASSPLKLAGVSEQYF	TGTGCCAGTAGTCCTTTGAAACTAGCGGGAGTTTCCGAGCAGTACTTC
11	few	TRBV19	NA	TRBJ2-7	CASSDYYEQYF	TGTGCCAGTAGTGACTACTACGAGCAGTACTTC
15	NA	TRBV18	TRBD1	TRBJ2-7	CASSLTGTGNYEQYF	TGTGCCAGCTCACTTACCGGGACAGGGAACTACGAGCAGTACTTC
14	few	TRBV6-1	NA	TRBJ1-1	CASSVSTANTEAFF	TGTGCCAGCAGTGTTTCAACAGCGAACACTGAAGCTTTCTTT
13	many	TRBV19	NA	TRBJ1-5	CASSDGGGQPQHF	TGTGCCAGTAGTGACGGGGGCGGGCAGCCCCAGCATTTT
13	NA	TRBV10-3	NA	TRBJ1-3	CAIRTGSGNTIYF	TGTGCCATCAGGACAGGTTCGGGAAACACCATATATTTT
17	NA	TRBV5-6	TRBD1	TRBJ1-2	CASSFMGTGGLNYGYTF	TGTGCCAGCAGCTTTATGGGGACAGGGGGCCTCAACTATGGCTACACCTTC
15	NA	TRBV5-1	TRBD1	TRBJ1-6	CASTVGTGDNSPLHF	TGCGCCAGCACCGTAGGGACAGGGGATAATTCACCCCTCCACTTT
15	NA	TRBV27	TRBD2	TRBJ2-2	CASSPLAGGTGELFF	TGTGCCAGCAGTCCACTAGCGGGAGGAACCGGGGAGCTGTTTTTT
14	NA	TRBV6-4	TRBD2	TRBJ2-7	CASSIIAGAGEQYF	TGTGCCAGCAGCATCATAGCGGGAGCGGGGGAGCAGTACTTC
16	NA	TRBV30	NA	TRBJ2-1	CAWRTLQGFSYNEQFF	TGTGCCTGGAGGACTCTTCAGGGATTCTCCTACAATGAGCAGTTCTTC
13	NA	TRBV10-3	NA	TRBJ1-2	CAISERTDYGYTF	TGTGCCATCAGTGAGAGGACAGACTATGGCTACACCTTC
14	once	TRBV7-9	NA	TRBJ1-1	CASSLVFQGTEAFF	TGTGCCAGCAGCTTAGTTTTCCAAGGCACTGAAGCTTTCTTT
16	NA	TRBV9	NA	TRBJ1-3	CASSLGTLDTGNTIYF	TGTGCCAGCAGCCTCGGGACCCTCGACACTGGAAACACCATATATTTT
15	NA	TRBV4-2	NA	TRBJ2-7	CASSSTGVPPYEQYF	TGTGCCAGCAGCTCAACGGGGGTCCCCCCCTACGAGCAGTACTTC
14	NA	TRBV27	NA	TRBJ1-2	CASSALTANYGYTF	TGTGCCAGCAGTGCCCTTACAGCCAACTATGGCTACACCTTC
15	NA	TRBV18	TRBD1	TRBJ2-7	CASSPTGGRSYEQYF	TGTGCCAGCTCACCAACAGGGGGTCGGTCCTACGAGCAGTACTTC
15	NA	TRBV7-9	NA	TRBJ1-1	CASSLDGFGNTEAFF	TGTGCCAGCAGCTTAGACGGGTTCGGGAACACTGAAGCTTTCTTT
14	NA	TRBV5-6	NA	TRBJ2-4	CASSFPSEGGIQYF	TGTGCCAGCAGCTTTCCTTCAGAAGGCGGCATTCAGTACTTC
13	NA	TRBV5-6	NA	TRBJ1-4	CASSLSDTGKLFF	TGTGCCAGCAGCTTGTCGGACACCGGAAAACTGTTTTTT
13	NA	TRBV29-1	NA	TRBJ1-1	CSVSGVLNTEAFF	TGCAGCGTTTCTGGGGTGCTGAACACTGAAGCTTTCTTT
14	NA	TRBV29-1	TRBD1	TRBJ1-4	CSVGMTGLDEKLFF	TGCAGCGTTGGTATGACAGGGCTCGATGAAAAACTGTTTTTT
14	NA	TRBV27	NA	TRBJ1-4	CASSLMRAHEKLFF	TGTGCCAGCAGTTTAATGAGGGCCCATGAAAAACTGTTTTTT
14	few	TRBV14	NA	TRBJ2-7	CASSQEVARGGQYF	TGTGCCAGCAGCCAAGAGGTAGCGCGGGGAGGGCAGTACTTC
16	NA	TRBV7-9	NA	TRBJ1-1	CASSLEGQALITEAFF	TGTGCCAGCAGCTTAGAGGGGCAGGCGCTGATCACTGAAGCTTTCTTT
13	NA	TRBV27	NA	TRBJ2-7	CASPLPGPYEQYF	TGTGCCAGCCCCCTCCCGGGCCCCTACGAGCAGTACTTC
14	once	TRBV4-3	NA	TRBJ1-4	CASSHRGTNEKLFF	TGCGCCAGCAGCCACAGGGGCACTAATGAAAAACTGTTTTTT
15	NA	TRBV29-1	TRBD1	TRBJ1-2	CSVEDPGDRSYGYTF	TGCAGCGTTGAAGATCCAGGGGACAGGAGCTATGGCTACACCTTC
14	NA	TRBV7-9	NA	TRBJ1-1	CASSFSGPNTEAFF	TGTGCCAGCAGCTTTTCAGGGCCGAACACTGAAGCTTTCTTT
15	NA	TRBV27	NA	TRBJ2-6	CASKYQSSGANVLTF	TGTGCCAGCAAATACCAAAGCTCTGGGGCCAACGTCCTGACTTTC
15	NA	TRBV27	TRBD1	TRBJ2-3	CASSWGDRARDTQYF	TGTGCCAGCAGTTGGGGGGACAGGGCTAGAGATACGCAGTATTTT
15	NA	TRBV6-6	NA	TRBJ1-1	CASSYLTRVNTEAFF	TGTGCCAGCAGTTACTTGACCAGGGTGAACACTGAAGCTTTCTTT
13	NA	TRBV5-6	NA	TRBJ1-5	CASSTQGVQPQHF	TGTGCCAGCAGCACCCAGGGAGTGCAGCCCCAGCATTTT
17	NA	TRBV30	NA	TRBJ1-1	CAWGGRGQLTPNTEAFF	TGTGCCTGGGGGGGCAGGGGCCAACTTACACCGAACACTGAAGCTTTCTTT
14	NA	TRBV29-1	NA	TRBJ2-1	CSVAVGGEYNEQFF	TGCAGCGTTGCTGTCGGCGGCGAATACAATGAGCAGTTCTTC
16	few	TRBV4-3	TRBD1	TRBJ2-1	CASSLGTGGDYNEQFF	TGCGCCAGCAGCCTCGGGACAGGGGGGGACTACAATGAGCAGTTCTTC
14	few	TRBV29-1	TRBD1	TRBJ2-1	CSVRDSYFYNEQFF	TGCAGCGTTAGGGACAGTTACTTCTACAATGAGCAGTTCTTC
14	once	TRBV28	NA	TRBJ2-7	CASSLSGYSYEQYF	TGTGCCAGCAGTTTATCGGGGTACTCCTACGAGCAGTACTTC
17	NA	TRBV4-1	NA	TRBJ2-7	CASSQVGDRSDSYEQYF	TGCGCCAGCAGCCAAGTAGGTGACAGGAGCGACTCCTACGAGCAGTACTTC
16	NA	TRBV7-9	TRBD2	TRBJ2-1	CASSLLTSGRYNEQFF	TGTGCCAGCAGCTTATTGACTAGCGGCCGATACAATGAGCAGTTCTTC
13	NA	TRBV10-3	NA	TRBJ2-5	CAISVGEQETQYF	TGTGCCATCAGTGTCGGCGAGCAAGAGACCCAGTACTTC
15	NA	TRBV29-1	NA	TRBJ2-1	CSVSTGFLGLREQFF	TGCAGCGTATCGACCGGGTTCCTCGGTTTGAGGGAGCAGTTCTTC
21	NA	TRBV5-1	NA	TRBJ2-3	CASSLVRGPEAGRRGTDTQYF	TGCGCCAGCAGCTTGGTACGAGGCCCGGAAGCCGGGAGACGGGGCACAGATACGCAGTATTTT
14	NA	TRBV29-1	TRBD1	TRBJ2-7	CSVQDRGALYEQYF	TGCAGCGTCCAGGACAGGGGGGCCCTCTACGAGCAGTACTTC
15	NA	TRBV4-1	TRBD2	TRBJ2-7	CASSPPGLAVDEQYF	TGCGCCAGCAGCCCTCCGGGACTAGCGGTTGACGAGCAGTACTTC
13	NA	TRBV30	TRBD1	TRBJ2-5	CAWNRGQQETQYF	TGTGCCTGGAACAGGGGGCAGCAAGAGACCCAGTACTTC